One T cell receptor beta chain is described in this entry. Its antigen remains unknown. The sample comes from a study of cytomegalovirus exposure and HLA in healthy donors. Study information: About 80 million unique TCRs from HLA-typed donors made up an early data release.

Findings and limits, study-wide: Most TCR sequences showed up rarely, but some public TCRs showed up in many donors. A later analysis linked a missense variant in DCLRE1C to the trimming of TCR beta V and J genes.

Both 60 Vbeta primers and 13 Jbeta primers went into the PCR. The table came from immunoSEQ multiplex PCR; TCRdb's copy has only in-frame clones and leaves some out. The sample contains approximately 80,000 clones, around 70% of which appear only once. The origin of this receptor is a woman between 40 and 50 years old in good health and CMV-seropositive. Sequenced material: PBMCs.

The CDR3 nucleotides read TGTGCCAGCAGTGAAGCCCGTCGGGAGACCCAGTACTTC. Translated, it gives CASSEARRETQYF. This rearrangement joins TRBV6-1 to TRBJ2-5; D not resolved. Trimming left V 0 bases short and J 5 bases short, with 7 bases between. The CDR3 has 13 amino acids. Germline-derived CDR1 and CDR2 are MNHNS and SASEGT.